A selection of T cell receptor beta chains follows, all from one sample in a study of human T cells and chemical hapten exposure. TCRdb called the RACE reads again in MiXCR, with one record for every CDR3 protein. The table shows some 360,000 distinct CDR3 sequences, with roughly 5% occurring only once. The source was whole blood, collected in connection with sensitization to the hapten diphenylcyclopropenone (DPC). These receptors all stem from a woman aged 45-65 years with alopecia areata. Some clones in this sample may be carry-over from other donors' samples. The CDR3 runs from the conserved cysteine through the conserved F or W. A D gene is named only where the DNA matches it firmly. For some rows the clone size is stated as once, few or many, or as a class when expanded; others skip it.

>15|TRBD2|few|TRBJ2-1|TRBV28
CASSFQPGTTEEQFF
TGTGCCAGCAGTTTTCAGCCCGGGACTACTGAAGAGCAGTTCTTC
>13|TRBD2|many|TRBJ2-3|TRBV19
CASSIGGGGTQYF
TGTGCCAGTAGTATAGGCGGGGGTGGCACGCAGTATTTT
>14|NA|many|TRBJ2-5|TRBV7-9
CASSREQYQETQYF
TGTGCCAGCAGCCGGGAACAGTACCAAGAGACCCAGTACTTC
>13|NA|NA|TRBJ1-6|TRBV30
CAWSLQRNSPLHF
TGTGCCTGGAGTCTACAGAGGAATTCACCCCTCCACTTT
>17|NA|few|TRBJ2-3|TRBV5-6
CASSLAGHITSTDTQYF
TGTGCCAGCAGCTTGGCGGGACACATCACGAGCACAGATACGCAGTATTTT
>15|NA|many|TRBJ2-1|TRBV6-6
CASSYSAGSYNEQFF
TGTGCCAGCAGTTACTCGGCGGGGTCCTACAATGAGCAGTTCTTC
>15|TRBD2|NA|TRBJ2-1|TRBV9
CASSVVGAGGNEQFF
TGTGCCAGCAGCGTAGTTGGAGCGGGGGGCAATGAGCAGTTCTTC
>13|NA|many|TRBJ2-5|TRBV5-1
CASSGETTETQYF
TGCGCCAGCAGTGGGGAAACGACAGAGACCCAGTACTTC
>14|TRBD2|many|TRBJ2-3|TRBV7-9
CASSSSGGTDTQYF
TGTGCCAGCAGCTCTAGCGGGGGCACAGATACGCAGTATTTT
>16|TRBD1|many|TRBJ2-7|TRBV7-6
CASSSLSGGIFFEQYF
TGTGCCAGCAGCTCACTATCAGGGGGAATCTTCTTCGAGCAGTACTTC
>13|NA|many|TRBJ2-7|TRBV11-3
CASSLGPVYEQYF
TGTGCCAGCAGCTTAGGACCGGTCTACGAGCAGTACTTC
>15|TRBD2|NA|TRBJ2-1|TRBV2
CASCEWGRVGNEQFF
TGTGCCAGCTGCGAGTGGGGGAGGGTCGGGAATGAGCAGTTCTTC
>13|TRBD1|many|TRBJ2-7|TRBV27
CASRRQGGDEQYF
TGTGCCAGCAGGAGACAGGGGGGCGACGAGCAGTACTTC
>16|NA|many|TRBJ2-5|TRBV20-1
CSARDLGGGYQETQYF
TGCAGTGCTAGAGATTTGGGAGGGGGTTACCAAGAGACCCAGTACTTC
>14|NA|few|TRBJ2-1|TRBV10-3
CAIRRASSYNEQFF
TGTGCCATCCGCAGGGCCAGCTCCTACAATGAGCAGTTCTTC
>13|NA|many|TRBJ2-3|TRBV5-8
CASSLREPDTQYF
TGTGCCAGCAGCTTGCGGGAGCCAGATACGCAGTATTTT
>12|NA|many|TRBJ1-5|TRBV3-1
CASSQGEQPQHF
TGTGCCAGCAGCCAAGGGGAGCAGCCCCAGCATTTT
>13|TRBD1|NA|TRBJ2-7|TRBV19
CASSARTGAEQYF
TGTGCCAGTAGTGCAAGAACAGGGGCCGAGCAGTACTTC
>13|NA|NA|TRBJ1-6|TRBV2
CASSYRGDSPLHF
TGTGCCAGCAGCTACCGAGGGGATTCACCCCTCCACTTT
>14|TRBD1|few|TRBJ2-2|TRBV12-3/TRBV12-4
CASSSQGSTGELFF
TGTGCCAGCAGTTCACAGGGGAGCACCGGGGAGCTGTTTTTT
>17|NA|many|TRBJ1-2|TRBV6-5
CASSYSTEGTTNYGYTF
TGTGCCAGCAGTTACTCGACGGAGGGGACGACTAACTATGGCTACACCTTC
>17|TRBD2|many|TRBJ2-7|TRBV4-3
CASSQDSRLAGGSEQYF
TGCGCCAGCAGCCAAGATTCACGACTAGCGGGAGGTAGCGAGCAGTACTTC
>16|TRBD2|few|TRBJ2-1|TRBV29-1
CSVVASGIATYNEQFF
TGCAGCGTTGTGGCTAGCGGGATAGCCACCTACAATGAGCAGTTCTTC
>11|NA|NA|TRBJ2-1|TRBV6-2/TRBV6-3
CASSPKKEQFF
TGTGCCAGCAGTCCCAAAAAGGAGCAGTTCTTC
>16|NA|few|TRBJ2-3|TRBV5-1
CASRDGGPNPTDTQYF
TGCGCCAGCCGGGACGGGGGGCCAAACCCCACAGATACGCAGTATTTT
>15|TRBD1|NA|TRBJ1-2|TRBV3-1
CASSQLPGQGDGYTF
TGTGCCAGCAGCCAACTTCCGGGACAGGGCGATGGCTACACCTTC
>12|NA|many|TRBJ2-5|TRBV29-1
CSVVGRQETQYF
TGCAGCGTTGTCGGGAGACAAGAGACCCAGTACTTC
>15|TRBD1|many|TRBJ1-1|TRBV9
CASSSGQDMNTEAFF
TGTGCCAGCAGCTCCGGACAGGATATGAACACTGAAGCTTTCTTT
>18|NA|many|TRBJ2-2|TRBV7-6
CASSLAGGRGLNTGELFF
TGTGCCAGCAGCTTAGCTGGCGGCCGAGGTTTAAACACCGGGGAGCTGTTTTTT
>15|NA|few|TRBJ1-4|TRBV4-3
CASSQDVGLGEKLFF
TGCGCCAGCAGCCAAGACGTGGGGCTTGGGGAAAAACTGTTTTTT
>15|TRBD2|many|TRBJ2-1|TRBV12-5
CASGLRVAGYNEQFF
TGTGCTAGTGGTTTGAGGGTAGCGGGTTACAATGAGCAGTTCTTC
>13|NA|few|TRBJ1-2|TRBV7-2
CASSPPFGGGYTF
TGTGCCAGCAGCCCCCCCTTTGGGGGGGGCTACACCTTC
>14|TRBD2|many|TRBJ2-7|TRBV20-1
CSASGGGSPYEQYF
TGCAGTGCTAGCGGCGGGGGGTCCCCCTACGAGCAGTACTTC
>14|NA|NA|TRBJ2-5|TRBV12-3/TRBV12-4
CASSLSSTRETQYF
TGTGCCAGCAGTTTAAGTTCAACTCGGGAGACCCAGTACTTC
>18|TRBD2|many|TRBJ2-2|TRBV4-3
CASTPEAIASGDTGELFF
TGCGCCAGCACTCCCGAGGCGATAGCTAGCGGGGACACCGGGGAGCTGTTTTTT
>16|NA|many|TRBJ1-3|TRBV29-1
CSVEVGLVNSGNTIYF
TGCAGCGTTGAAGTCGGACTGGTTAACTCTGGAAACACCATATATTTT
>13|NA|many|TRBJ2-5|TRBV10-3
CAIRAAPQETQYF
TGTGCCATCAGAGCGGCTCCCCAAGAGACCCAGTACTTC
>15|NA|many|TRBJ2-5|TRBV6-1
CASSEWGAARETQYF
TGTGCCAGCAGTGAGTGGGGGGCGGCGCGGGAGACCCAGTACTTC
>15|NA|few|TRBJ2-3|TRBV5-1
CASSIGGSGTDTQYF
TGCGCCAGCAGCATTGGGGGGAGTGGGACAGATACGCAGTATTTT
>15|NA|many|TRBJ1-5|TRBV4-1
CASSQDRREDQPQHF
TGCGCCAGCAGCCAAGATCGGAGGGAGGATCAGCCCCAGCATTTT